This is a list of T cell receptor beta chains from one sample in a study of blood T cells in healthy people across ages. TCRdb re-analysed the 5' RACE reads in MiXCR, keeping a single row per CDR3 protein. The sample records around 280,000 distinct CDR3 sequences, roughly 27% being singletons. Sequencing input: blood. These receptors came from a woman in her sixties or seventies in good health. The CDR3 runs from the conserved cysteine through the conserved F or W. The D gene is left open where the match is weak. Size values are once, few and many counts, or a class for expanded clones, and some rows have none.

v_call: TRBV4-1
clone_size: few
j_call: TRBJ2-7
d_call: TRBD2
cdr3_nt: TGCGCCAGCAGCCAGCCTAGCGGGAGGACCTACGAGCAGTACTTC
cdr3_aa: CASSQPSGRTYEQYF

v_call: TRBV7-3
clone_size: few
j_call: TRBJ2-1
d_call: -
cdr3_nt: TGTGCCAGCAGCATAGGGTCAAACAATGAGCAGTTCTTC
cdr3_aa: CASSIGSNNEQFF

v_call: TRBV4-3
clone_size: few
j_call: TRBJ2-1
d_call: TRBD2
cdr3_nt: TGCGCCAGCAGCCAAGGTAGCGGGAATGAGCAGTTCTTC
cdr3_aa: CASSQGSGNEQFF

v_call: TRBV29-1
clone_size: -
j_call: TRBJ2-1
d_call: TRBD1
cdr3_nt: TGCAGCGGACAGGGGGACTCCTACAATGAGCAGTTCTTC
cdr3_aa: CSGQGDSYNEQFF

v_call: TRBV7-9
clone_size: many
j_call: TRBJ1-6
d_call: -
cdr3_nt: TGTGCCAGCAGCCCGATTGACTCTAGCTCCTATAATTCACCCCTCCACTTT
cdr3_aa: CASSPIDSSSYNSPLHF

v_call: TRBV28
clone_size: few
j_call: TRBJ2-7
d_call: TRBD2
cdr3_nt: TGTGCCAGCAAGCCCCCGCTCGGGACTAGCGGGAGCCCTTACGAGCAGTACTTC
cdr3_aa: CASKPPLGTSGSPYEQYF

v_call: TRBV6-5
clone_size: many
j_call: TRBJ2-7
d_call: -
cdr3_nt: TGTGCCAGCAGATCCCCCTTTGGAGGTACCTACGAGCAGTACTTC
cdr3_aa: CASRSPFGGTYEQYF

v_call: TRBV20-1
clone_size: -
j_call: TRBJ1-3
d_call: -
cdr3_nt: TGCAGTGCTAGAGGGGACGGGGGTCGAAACACCATATATTTT
cdr3_aa: CSARGDGGRNTIYF

v_call: TRBV5-1
clone_size: -
j_call: TRBJ2-1
d_call: -
cdr3_nt: TGCGCCAGCAGCTTGCAGGGACACTACAATGAGCAGTTCTTC
cdr3_aa: CASSLQGHYNEQFF

v_call: TRBV11-2
clone_size: few
j_call: TRBJ1-2
d_call: -
cdr3_nt: TGTGCCAGCAGCTTAGATATAGGGGCACAAAACTATGGCTACACCTTC
cdr3_aa: CASSLDIGAQNYGYTF

v_call: TRBV28
clone_size: -
j_call: TRBJ2-3
d_call: TRBD2
cdr3_nt: TGTGCCAGCAGATCTCTAGCGGGAGGAGGAACAGATACGCAGTATTTT
cdr3_aa: CASRSLAGGGTDTQYF

v_call: TRBV5-1
clone_size: -
j_call: TRBJ2-7
d_call: -
cdr3_nt: TGCGCCAGCAGCTTAGACCACATCTCCTACGAGCAGTACTTC
cdr3_aa: CASSLDHISYEQYF

v_call: TRBV5-5
clone_size: -
j_call: TRBJ2-7
d_call: TRBD1
cdr3_nt: TGTGCCAGCAGCCTACAGAAACCGGGACAGGGACCCTACGGGCAGTACTTC
cdr3_aa: CASSLQKPGQGPYGQYF

v_call: TRBV9
clone_size: few
j_call: TRBJ2-1
d_call: TRBD2
cdr3_nt: TGTGCCAGCAGCTCAACTAGCGGGAGTGTCAATGAGCAGTTCTTC
cdr3_aa: CASSSTSGSVNEQFF

v_call: TRBV7-2
clone_size: once
j_call: TRBJ1-1
d_call: TRBD1
cdr3_nt: TGTGCCAGCAGATCGCAACAGGGGCCCACTGAAGCTTTCTTT
cdr3_aa: CASRSQQGPTEAFF

v_call: TRBV7-9
clone_size: -
j_call: TRBJ2-7
d_call: -
cdr3_nt: TGTGCCAGCAGCTTTACCGGGACATCCTCCTACGAGCAGTACTTC
cdr3_aa: CASSFTGTSSYEQYF

v_call: TRBV28
clone_size: -
j_call: TRBJ2-1
d_call: -
cdr3_nt: TGTGCCAGCAGTTTACTGGGGCGGACTACCTACAATGAGCAGTTCTTC
cdr3_aa: CASSLLGRTTYNEQFF

v_call: TRBV11-2
clone_size: few
j_call: TRBJ2-1
d_call: TRBD2
cdr3_nt: TGTGCCAGCAGCCAAGTAGCGGGAGGGGGGCAGTTCTTC
cdr3_aa: CASSQVAGGGQFF

v_call: TRBV15
clone_size: -
j_call: TRBJ2-3
d_call: TRBD1
cdr3_nt: TGTGCCACCCGTTTTGGGACAGGCCTCTTCACAGATGCGCAGTATTTT
cdr3_aa: CATRFGTGLFTDAQYF

v_call: TRBV28
clone_size: few
j_call: TRBJ2-1
d_call: TRBD2
cdr3_nt: TGTGCCAGCAGTTCACGACTAGCGGGAGGTGGGGATGAGCAGTTCTTC
cdr3_aa: CASSSRLAGGGDEQFF

v_call: TRBV20-1
clone_size: few
j_call: TRBJ2-3
d_call: TRBD2
cdr3_nt: TGCAGTGCTAGAGCACTAGCGGCCGTGGCGGCAGATACGCAGTATTTT
cdr3_aa: CSARALAAVAADTQYF

v_call: TRBV5-6
clone_size: -
j_call: TRBJ2-1
d_call: TRBD1
cdr3_nt: TGTGCCAGCAGTATCCCGGGACAGGGCAATGAGCAGTTCTTC
cdr3_aa: CASSIPGQGNEQFF

v_call: TRBV20-1
clone_size: -
j_call: TRBJ1-2
d_call: -
cdr3_nt: TGCAGTGCTAGAGATCAAATCGGTGCAGGCTACTATGGCTACACCTTC
cdr3_aa: CSARDQIGAGYYGYTF

v_call: TRBV29-1
clone_size: -
j_call: TRBJ1-1
d_call: -
cdr3_nt: TGCGGCGTTGAAGAGCAGCGGGCTGGAGCTTTCTTT
cdr3_aa: CGVEEQRAGAFF

v_call: TRBV27
clone_size: -
j_call: TRBJ1-6
d_call: -
cdr3_nt: TGTGCCAGCAGTTTATCGAGGGCCGCGGACAGCTATAATTCACCCCTCCACTTT
cdr3_aa: CASSLSRAADSYNSPLHF

v_call: TRBV10-2
clone_size: many
j_call: TRBJ1-4
d_call: -
cdr3_nt: TGCGCCAGCAGGCTTAATGAAAAACTGTTTTTT
cdr3_aa: CASRLNEKLFF

v_call: TRBV7-2
clone_size: -
j_call: TRBJ2-1
d_call: -
cdr3_nt: TGTGCCAGCAGCTTATCAGGGGATGTATACAATGAGCAGTTCTTC
cdr3_aa: CASSLSGDVYNEQFF

v_call: TRBV7-2
clone_size: -
j_call: TRBJ2-5
d_call: -
cdr3_nt: TGTGCCAGCAGCTATCAAGGGGGCGGGAAGGAGACCCAGTACTTC
cdr3_aa: CASSYQGGGKETQYF

v_call: TRBV12-3/TRBV12-4
clone_size: few
j_call: TRBJ1-4
d_call: TRBD1
cdr3_nt: TGTGCCAGCAGTTCTACAGGGGTCGTTGAAAAACTGTTTTTT
cdr3_aa: CASSSTGVVEKLFF

v_call: TRBV6-7
clone_size: few
j_call: TRBJ1-5
d_call: -
cdr3_nt: TGTGCCAGCAGTTATCCCCTTGCAGGGGTACGGGGCCGAGATTTT
cdr3_aa: CASSYPLAGVRGRDF

v_call: TRBV7-3
clone_size: many
j_call: TRBJ2-3
d_call: -
cdr3_nt: TGTGCCAGCAGCTCCCGCGGTGGAGACACAGATACGCAGTATTTT
cdr3_aa: CASSSRGGDTDTQYF

v_call: TRBV12-3/TRBV12-4
clone_size: -
j_call: TRBJ1-3
d_call: -
cdr3_nt: TGTGCCAGCAGTCCCGGGACACCAAACACCATATATTTT
cdr3_aa: CASSPGTPNTIYF

v_call: TRBV5-1
clone_size: -
j_call: TRBJ2-7
d_call: TRBD1
cdr3_nt: TGCGCCAGCAGCTTAGGGGACAGGGGCGACGGCGAGCAGTACTTC
cdr3_aa: CASSLGDRGDGEQYF

v_call: TRBV5-1
clone_size: -
j_call: TRBJ1-2
d_call: -
cdr3_nt: TGCGCCAGCAGCACCGATATAAACTATGGCTACACCTTC
cdr3_aa: CASSTDINYGYTF

v_call: TRBV20-1
clone_size: -
j_call: TRBJ2-1
d_call: TRBD2
cdr3_nt: TGCAGTGCCTCCGCCTTCAATCTAGCGGGAGGAGGCGGTGAGCAGTTCTTC
cdr3_aa: CSASAFNLAGGGGEQFF

v_call: TRBV3-1
clone_size: many
j_call: TRBJ2-1
d_call: -
cdr3_nt: TGTGCCAGCAGCCACAAGCTTACAGGAATTCGGGGCAATGAGCAGTTCTTC
cdr3_aa: CASSHKLTGIRGNEQFF

v_call: TRBV28
clone_size: few
j_call: TRBJ1-5
d_call: -
cdr3_nt: TGTGCCAGCAGTTTAAGGAGCCAGGGTGGCCAGCCCCAGCATTTT
cdr3_aa: CASSLRSQGGQPQHF

v_call: TRBV28
clone_size: many
j_call: TRBJ2-3
d_call: TRBD2
cdr3_nt: TGTGCCAGCAGTGCCGGGGGAGCGGGAGAGGAAGGGGATACGCAGTATTTT
cdr3_aa: CASSAGGAGEEGDTQYF

v_call: TRBV4-3
clone_size: -
j_call: TRBJ1-2
d_call: TRBD1
cdr3_nt: TGCGCCAGCAGCCAGGCAGGGACAGCCAGCCGAGGTGGCTACACCTTC
cdr3_aa: CASSQAGTASRGGYTF